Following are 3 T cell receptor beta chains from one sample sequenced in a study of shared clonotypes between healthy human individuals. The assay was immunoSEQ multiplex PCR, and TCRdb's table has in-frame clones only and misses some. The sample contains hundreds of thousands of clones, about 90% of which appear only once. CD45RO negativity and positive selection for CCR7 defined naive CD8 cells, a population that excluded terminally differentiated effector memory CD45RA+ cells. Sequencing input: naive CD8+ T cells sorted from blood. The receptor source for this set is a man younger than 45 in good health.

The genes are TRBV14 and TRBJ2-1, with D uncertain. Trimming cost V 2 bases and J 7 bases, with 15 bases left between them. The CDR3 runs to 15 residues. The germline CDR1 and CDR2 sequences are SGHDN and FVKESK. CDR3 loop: CASSQYPLTRNEQFF. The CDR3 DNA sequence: TGTGCCAGCAGCCAATACCCCCTCACCAGGAATGAGCAGTTCTTC.

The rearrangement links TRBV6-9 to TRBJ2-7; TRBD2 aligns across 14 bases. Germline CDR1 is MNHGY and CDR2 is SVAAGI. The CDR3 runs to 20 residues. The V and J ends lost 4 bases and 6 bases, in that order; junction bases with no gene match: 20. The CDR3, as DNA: TGTGCCAGCAGTTTAGGGTGCTCTCGGACTAGCGGGAGGAAGGGAGCCGAGCAGTACTTC. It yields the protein CASSLGCSRTSGRKGAEQYF.

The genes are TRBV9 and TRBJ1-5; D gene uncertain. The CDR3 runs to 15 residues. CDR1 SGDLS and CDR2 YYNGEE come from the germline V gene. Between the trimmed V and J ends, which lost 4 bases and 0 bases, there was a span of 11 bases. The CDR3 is CASSPAGNSNQPQHF. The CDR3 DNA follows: TGTGCCAGCAGCCCTGCCGGAAATAGCAATCAGCCCCAGCATTTT.